Below are 18 T cell receptor beta chains sequenced from a single sample in a study of CD8 T cells in Susac syndrome. RNA, at roughly 0.45 to 1 ug, was reverse transcribed with random hexamers. MiXCR, applied by TCRdb to the immunoSEQ multiplex PCR reads, yields one record per CDR3 protein. The data contain about 190,000 distinct CDR3 sequences, about 95% of them singletons. Sample: CD8+ T cells from PBMCs. Every receptor here comes from a human donor with Susac syndrome.

The gene calls are TRBV9 and TRBJ1-6; 8 bases agree with TRBD1. The CDR3 sequence is 16 residues long. Germline loops: CDR1 SGDLS, CDR2 YYNGEE. V was clipped by 3 bases and J by 7 bases; unmatched bases: 9. The CDR3 DNA is TGTGCCAGCAGCGACCTGGGACAGGACTTGAATTCACCCCTCCACTTT. This codes for CASSDLGQDLNSPLHF.

This chain uses TRBV28 with TRBJ1-5, with 8 bases fitting TRBD1. The CDR3 contains 14 residues. Germline V gene data show CDR1 as MDHEN and CDR2 as SYDVKM. The ends lost 1 base at V and 6 bases at J; junction bases unmatched: 2. In DNA form, the CDR3 reads TGTGCCAGCAGTTTATCGACAGGGGTTCAGCCCCAGCATTTT. This sequence encodes CASSLSTGVQPQHF.

The CDR3, as DNA: TGTGCCAGTAGTATAGGACCTCCCGAAGAACAGCCCCAGCATTTT. Translation: CASSIGPPEEQPQHF. The chain links TRBV19 to TRBJ1-5; D is undetermined. CDR3 length: 15 amino acids. The germline V and J ends were trimmed by 1 base and 7 bases, with 14 bases remaining between them. Germline values: CDR1 LNHDA, CDR2 SQIVND (reference sequence).

The chain couples TRBV4-1 to TRBJ1-1; D perhaps matches TRBD1 (6 bases). V lost 3 bases, J lost 1 base, and 12 bases lay in between. Germline values: CDR1 MGHRA, CDR2 YSYEKL. The length of the CDR3 is 15 residues. CDR3 region: CASSQYGGSNTEAFF. In DNA form, the CDR3 reads TGCGCCAGCAGCCAGTACGGGGGCTCGAACACTGAAGCTTTCTTT.

This clonotype was seen once. V usage is TRBV19 and J usage is TRBJ1-1; D is unresolved. Germline V gene lookup returns CDR1 LNHDA and CDR2 SQIVND (reference sequence). V lost 3 bases to trimming and J lost 0 bases, with 5 bases between them. The CDR3 length is 13 residues. The CDR3 loop reads CASSMRVNTEAFF. Here the CDR3 DNA reads TGTGCCAGTAGTATGCGAGTGAACACTGAAGCTTTCTTT.

J is TRBJ2-7 and V is TRBV13; 12 bases align to TRBD2. V shed 5 bases, J shed 5 bases, and the junction held 10 bases outside the gene matches. Germline CDR1 PRHDT, CDR2 FYEKMQ (reference sequence). This CDR3 has 16 residues. CDR3 residues: CASSGRLAGVEDEQYF. The DNA of the CDR3 is TGTGCCAGCAGCGGACGACTAGCGGGGGTGGAGGACGAGCAGTACTTC.

This chain joins TRBV6-5 and TRBJ1-5; maybe TRBD1 (5 bases). Germline CDR1 is MNHEY and CDR2 is SVGAGI. This CDR3 is 21 amino acids long. Trimming took 3 bases from V and 1 from J, leaving 28 bases between them. The CDR3 DNA reads as TGTGCCAGCAGTTATTCGCCGTTCGGGCAGGGAAGGGTGGTGAGCAATCAGCCCCAGCATTTT. Translating gives CASSYSPFGQGRVVSNQPQHF.

This clonotype has just one count. The chain employs TRBV19 and TRBJ1-1; D remains ambiguous. The CDR3 covers 11 residues. In germline, CDR1 is LNHDA, CDR2 SQIVND (reference sequence). The V gene lost 11 bases and the J gene lost 7 bases, with 14 bases spanning the gap. The CDR3 region has the DNA TGTGCCTCCTCCGCAGACAATGAAGCTTTCTTT. Residues: CASSADNEAFF.

The V and J genes are TRBV4-2 and TRBJ2-6; a possible D gene is TRBD2 (6 bases). Per germline, CDR1 LGHNA and CDR2 YNFKEQ. The CDR3 is 16 residues long. Trimming left V 2 bases short and J 0 bases short, with 8 bases between. CDR3 residues: CASSQWRDSGANVLTF. The CDR3 nucleotides read TGTGCCAGCAGCCAATGGAGGGACTCTGGGGCCAACGTCCTGACTTTC.

The V gene is TRBV5-4, the J gene TRBJ1-2; the D is unclear. This CDR3 is 16 amino acids long. Per germline, CDR1 SGHNT and CDR2 YYREEE (reference sequence). Between the trimmed V and J ends, which lost 4 bases and 2 bases, there was a span of 18 bases. CDR3 protein: CASSRSYEELNYGYTF. The DNA of the CDR3 is TGTGCCAGCAGCCGTTCGTACGAGGAATTGAACTATGGCTACACCTTC.

The V call is TRBV9, the J call TRBJ2-7; TRBD1 agrees at 7 bases. CDR1 is SGDLS, CDR2 YYNGEE, per germline. The CDR3 spans 15 residues. The trim removed 0 bases at V and 0 bases at J, leaving 3 bases unmatched. The CDR3 nucleotides are TGTGCCAGCAGCGTAGGGGACAGTGGCTCCTACGAGCAGTACTTC. It specifies CASSVGDSGSYEQYF.

This clonotype was observed a single time. The gene calls are TRBV11-2 and TRBJ1-4; a weak D match, TRBD1 (5 bases). The germline CDR1 and CDR2 sequences are SGHAT and FQNNGV. The CDR3 is made up of 15 amino acids. The V end lost 5 bases, the J end lost 5 bases, and 15 bases lay between the germline ends. CDR3 bases: TGTGCCAGCAGCCTCGGGACCCTGGGGAATGAAAAACTGTTTTTT. It specifies CASSLGTLGNEKLFF.

The gene calls are TRBV13 and TRBJ2-3, with D hard to call. The CDR3 has 14 amino acids. Trimming pared 6 bases from V and 0 bases from J, leaving 10 bases between. The germline gives CDR1 PRHDT, CDR2 FYEKMQ (reference sequence). CDR3 amino acids: CASSYPTSTDTQYF. The CDR3 nucleotides are TGTGCCAGCAGTTACCCGACGAGCACAGATACGCAGTATTTT.

The V and J genes are TRBV3-1 and TRBJ1-1, with 7 bases fitting TRBD1. Germline V gene sequence: CDR1 LGHDT, CDR2 YNNKEL (reference sequence). The V and J ends lost 3 bases and 1 base, in that order; junction bases with no gene match: 2. The CDR3 extends over 14 amino acids. The CDR3 region has the DNA TGTGCCAGCAGCCAGGACAGGTGGAACACTGAAGCTTTCTTT. Its protein product is CASSQDRWNTEAFF.

The chain couples TRBV5-4 to TRBJ2-1, with 14 bases matching TRBD2. CDR3 length: 15 amino acids. V dropped 4 bases and J dropped 7; count of bases not matched to a gene: 4. Germline CDR1 is SGHNT and CDR2 is YYREEE (reference sequence). The CDR3 here is CASSGGLAGENEQFF. The CDR3 DNA is TGTGCCAGCAGCGGGGGACTAGCGGGGGAGAATGAGCAGTTCTTC.

The chain recombines TRBV12-5 with TRBJ2-5, with 8 nucleotides matching TRBD1. Germline values: CDR1 LGHNT, CDR2 FRNRAP. After removal of 2 bases from V and 4 bases from J, the junction contained 0 bases not matched to a gene. CDR3 length equals 13 residues. In nucleotides, the CDR3 is TGTGCTAGTGGTTTGACAGGGGGAGAGACCCAGTACTTC. It is translated as CASGLTGGETQYF.

This chain links TRBV9 with TRBJ2-7, with D tentatively TRBD2 (6 bases). The V and J ends lost 0 bases and 0 bases respectively, with 10 bases between them. Per the germline V gene, CDR1 is SGDLS and CDR2 is YYNGEE. The CDR3 runs to 15 residues. CDR3 amino acids: CASSVGYGSSYEQYF. The CDR3 DNA reads as TGTGCCAGCAGCGTAGGGTACGGGAGCTCCTACGAGCAGTACTTC. Together with reference TRBV9 and TRBJ2-7, the CDR3 gives the full variable domain: DSGVTQTPKHLITATGQRVTLRCSPRSGDLSVYWYQQSLDQGLQFLIQYYNGEERAKGNILERFSAQQFPDLHSELNLSSLELGDSALYFCASSVGYGSSYEQYFGPGTRLTVT.

The count of this clonotype is one. The chain is built from TRBV25-1 and TRBJ1-5, with D possibly TRBD1 on 5 matching bases. Per the germline V gene, CDR1 is MGHDK and CDR2 is SYGVNS. The V gene lost 0 bases and the J gene lost 5 bases, with 11 bases spanning the gap. This CDR3 is built from 15 residues. The CDR3 coding sequence is TGTGCCAGCAGTGAATACGGGACGGAGGATCAGCCCCAGCATTTT. This gives the protein CASSEYGTEDQPQHF.